Sequencing of this T cell receptor beta chain was carried out in a study of shared clonotypes between healthy human individuals (dated by TCRdb to 2018 to 2020). Regarding the research as a whole: A couple of women and a few men aged 18 to 49 years were included in the cohort. Blood TCR repertoires of about 5 healthy adults were deeply sequenced to estimate repertoire size and the extent of clonotype sharing between individuals. Libraries were prepared and TCR repertoires were sequenced by different laboratories using diverse techniques, in order to increase sequencing depth and limit assay-specific biases. Per donor, leukapheresis produced somewhere between about 0.94 and 9.5 billion PBMCs. Study-level results and caveats: Because the study included a small number of donors, the genetic and exposure-history diversity represented was limited. Sampling was restricted to blood, and TCR repertoires in tissue are likely to differ from TCR repertoires in blood. Based on pairwise subsampling, the degree of clonotype sharing among donors was expected to be affected by sequencing depth.

Spanning cysteine to phenylalanine, the CDR3 consists of 12 amino acids. Only the CDR3 region is kept as DNA, spanning 36 bases read in frame from base 1. From the germline V gene, CDR1 is ENHRY and CDR2 is SYGVKD. The junction shows trimming of 7 bases on V and 3 bases on J, and the gene matches do not reach 2 bases of it. The table lists this clone with a few counts. Its antigen is unknown. Nothing much larger sits one base from this clone, and base qualities are not available. The donors were healthy, HIV-negative adults with no recently reported acute infections or vaccinations. Every donor was a Caucasian adult living in Nashville, Tennessee, USA. For unsorted samples, roughly 81 million PBMCs were counted and genomic DNA was extracted with the QIAamp DNA Blood Mini kit. Blood was obtained by leukapheresis, after which PBMCs were separated by Ficoll-Histopaque density gradient centrifugation and cryopreserved in liquid nitrogen vapor phase.

Using the deep immunoSEQ assay, multiplex PCR amplified TCR CDR3 regions from genomic DNA. For each cell subset, the extracted genomic DNA was distributed evenly across all wells of several immunoSEQ 96-well plates, and each plate served as one replicate. For unsorted PBMC, around 300 ng of genomic DNA, equivalent to 30,000 to 35,000 T cell genomes, went into each replicate PCR. Unsorted PBMC genomic DNA was sequenced across ten immunoSEQ deep assay plates. Purified libraries were quantified with a Qubit 3.0 fluorometer, sized on a Bioanalyzer 2100, and re-quantified with the KAPA Library Quantification kit. Every immunoSEQ 96-well plate was sequenced on a dedicated single-read 150-cycle Illumina NextSeq 550 flow cell. Per the authors' processing: Because the immunoSEQ output included only junctional sequences and no quality scores, the filtering could not be the same as the filtering used for full-length reads. To assign V/J genes and CDR3, sequences were annotated against IMGT germline references using PyIR, a Python wrapper for IgBLAST v1.9. Any read was removed if the V/J assignment was weak (E-value above 1e-6), the CDR3 was missing, or the read contained stop codons, out-of-frame junctions, or ambiguous translated residues. A V3J clonotype was defined by an identical inferred V gene, J gene, and CDR3 amino acid sequence. The percentage overlap between two repertoires was calculated by dividing the number of shared unique clonotypes by the size of the smaller repertoire. Repertoire richness was assessed with RTK rarefaction, the Chao1 estimator, and Recon v2.1 estimates of unobserved clonotypes. Held by TCRdb, this immuneACCESS table contains in-frame sequences only and omits some clones. Under half of the omission traces to an unresolved V gene where checked; the cause of the rest is unknown. From that table come the V and J calls and clone size; the DNA was used to work out D and trimming. The sample table records about 560,000 clones; roughly 79% of these occur just once. The ten largest clones add up to approximately 12% of the sample.

The chain is made from TRBV10-3 and TRBJ2-5; TRBD2 agrees with 7 junctional bases. Material for sequencing was PBMCs. The clonotype originates from a middle-aged woman in good health. Some clones in this sample may be carry-over from other donors' samples. CDR3 reads: CAIKGGEETQYF. The nucleotide sequence reads as follows: TGTGCCATCAAGGGAGGGGAAGAGACCCAGTACTTC.